The 3 T cell receptor beta chains reported below all come from one sample, sequenced in a study of T cell responses to AZD1222 COVID-19 vaccine. Produced via immunoSEQ multiplex PCR; TCRdb's table is partial and in-frame only. The data contain roughly 150,000 clones, more than 85% of them singletons. Here the sequenced sample was peripheral blood, taken 28 days after the second AZD1222 dose. The receptors shown here come from an adult who received the AZD1222 COVID-19 vaccine.

The gene calls are TRBV9 and TRBJ2-7, with a weak D call TRBD1 (6 bases). The V and J ends lost 3 bases and 6 bases respectively, with 19 bases between them. Germline V CDR1 and CDR2: SGDLS, YYNGEE. CDR3 length equals 15 residues. The DNA of the CDR3 is TGTGCCAGCAGCGACCAACAGGGCCAATTAGTCGAGCAGTACTTC. Residues: CASSDQQGQLVEQYF. Complete variable domain (other parts from reference TRBV9 and TRBJ2-7): DSGVTQTPKHLITATGQRVTLRCSPRSGDLSVYWYQQSLDQGLQFLIQYYNGEERAKGNILERFSAQQFPDLHSELNLSSLELGDSALYFCASSDQQGQLVEQYFGPGTRLTVT.

The J gene is TRBJ1-5, the V gene TRBV6-4, with TRBD1 identical over 7 bases. The V and J ends lost 6 bases and 0 bases, in that order; junction bases with no gene match: 5. CDR3 length equals 15 residues. Germline CDR1 and CDR2: MRHNA and SNTAGT. The CDR3 loop is CASRRTGFSNQPQHF. The CDR3 region has the DNA TGTGCCAGCAGGAGGACAGGTTTTAGCAATCAGCCCCAGCATTTT.

The chain uses TRBV7-9 and TRBJ2-3; D not certain. The CDR3 sequence is 13 residues long. Per the germline V gene, CDR1 is SEHNR and CDR2 is FQNEAQ (reference sequence). Trimming left V 0 bases short and J 3 bases short, with 4 bases between. In nucleotides, the CDR3 is TGTGCCAGCAGCTTAGCGAAGACAGATACGCAGTATTTT. It specifies CASSLAKTDTQYF.